Below, 23 T cell receptor beta chains from the same sample are listed, as sequenced in a study of cytomegalovirus exposure and HLA in healthy donors. PCR amplification relied on 60 Vbeta primers (plus 13 Jbeta primers). Method: immunoSEQ multiplex PCR; TCRdb's copy keeps in-frame clones and lacks some. The repertoire consists of about 210,000 clones, with 78% occurring once and the leading ten covering approximately 0.47%. Sequencing used PBMCs. The receptor set was obtained from a boy aged 10-17 years in good health and CMV-seronegative.

The V call is TRBV5-5, the J call TRBJ1-1; possible D gene TRBD1, 6 bases. V lost 6 bases, J lost 0 bases, and 9 bases lay in between. This CDR3 contains 13 residues. Germline lookup yields CDR1 SGHKS and CDR2 YYEKEE (reference sequence). CDR3 sequence: CASNRALNTEAFF. The CDR3 nucleotides are TGTGCCAGCAACAGGGCGCTGAACACTGAAGCTTTCTTT.

This clone was observed once. The chain carries TRBV7-9 and TRBJ2-7; D possibly corresponds to TRBD1 (6 bases). Trimming stripped 1 base from V and 3 bases from J, with 10 bases between. This CDR3 spans 14 amino acids. Per germline, CDR1 SEHNR and CDR2 FQNEAQ (reference sequence). The CDR3 region is CASSLGGQLYEQYF. DNA of the CDR3: TGTGCCAGCAGCTTAGGCGGACAGCTCTACGAGCAGTACTTC.

The chain has TRBV6-4 and TRBJ1-2; TRBD1 aligns across 7 bases. The V segment lost 6 bases and the J segment 5 bases; nucleotides outside the gene matches: 3. This CDR3 has 12 residues. The V gene's germline CDR1 is MRHNA and CDR2 SNTAGT. CDR3 DNA: TGTGCCAGCAGCAGACAGGGTTATGGCTACACCTTC. Encoded protein: CASSRQGYGYTF.

The chain recombines TRBV13 with TRBJ1-6; a weak D match, TRBD1 (5 bases). The germline V gene has CDR1 PRHDT and CDR2 FYEKMQ (reference sequence). CDR3 length: 13 amino acids. V gave up 3 bases and J gave up 7 bases, with 7 bases separating them. The CDR3 coding sequence is TGTGCCAGCAGCTTGGGACTGAATTCACCCCTCCACTTT. Translation: CASSLGLNSPLHF.

This chain links TRBV5-1 with TRBJ2-5; D possibly corresponds to TRBD1 (5 bases). Trimming took 4 bases from V and 5 from J, leaving 12 bases between them. Germline lookup yields CDR1 SGHRS and CDR2 YFSETQ. The CDR3 has 13 residues. As DNA, the CDR3 is TGCGCCAGCAGCCCCCGAGCAGGGGAGACCCAGTACTTC. Its translation is CASSPRAGETQYF.

This chain uses TRBV5-8 with TRBJ2-1; 13 nucleotides agree with TRBD2. The CDR3 runs to 20 residues. V shed 5 bases and J 6 bases; nucleotides not matched to a gene: 20. CDR1 SGHTS and CDR2 YDEGEE come from the germline V gene. The CDR3 here is CASSNDRPRGLAGWVNEQFF. In DNA form, the CDR3 reads TGTGCCAGCAGTAACGACCGACCCCGGGGACTAGCGGGATGGGTCAATGAGCAGTTCTTC. The whole variable domain, filled in from reference TRBV5-8 and TRBJ2-1, reads EAGVTQSPTHLIKTRGQQATLRCSPISGHTSVYWYQQALGLGLQFLLWYDEGEERNRGNFPPRFSGRQFPNYSSELNVNALELEDSALYLCASSNDRPRGLAGWVNEQFFGPGTRLTVL.

The CDR3 reads CASSVSFGHSGANVLTF. CDR3 DNA sequence: TGTGCCAGCAGCGTATCCTTCGGTCACTCTGGGGCCAACGTCCTGACTTTC. The chain has TRBV9 and TRBJ2-6; no reliable D call. With 1 base removed from V and 0 bases from J, the gap between germline ends came to 11 bases. Germline CDR1 is SGDLS and CDR2 is YYNGEE. This CDR3 comprises 17 residues.

The chain combines TRBV13 with TRBJ2-1, with D possibly being TRBD1 (6 bases). V was trimmed by 5 bases and J by 2 bases, leaving 10 bases between them. Germline-derived CDR1 and CDR2 are PRHDT and FYEKMQ (reference sequence). The CDR3 loop spans 14 amino acids. In nucleotides, the CDR3 is TGTGCCAGCAGCGTGTGGACAGCCTACAATGAGCAGTTCTTC. Its translation: CASSVWTAYNEQFF.

The chain employs TRBV7-3 and TRBJ2-3; the D gene is possibly TRBD2 (6 bases). V lost 0 bases and J lost 2, with 9 bases in between. The CDR3 has 15 residues. Per germline, CDR1 SGHTA and CDR2 FQGTGA. The CDR3 sequence is CASSLTGGITDTQYF. CDR3 coding DNA: TGTGCCAGCAGCTTAACCGGGGGTATCACAGATACGCAGTATTTT.

The rearrangement uses TRBV6-1 and TRBJ2-3; TRBD1 agrees at 7 bases. There are 15 residues in the CDR3. The germline CDR1 and CDR2 sequences are MNHNS and SASEGT. The V gene end was trimmed by 3 bases and the J gene end by 1 base; junction bases not matched to a gene: 4. CDR3 protein: CASSERGQGTDTQYF. For the CDR3, the DNA is TGTGCCAGCAGTGAGAGGGGGCAGGGCACAGATACGCAGTATTTT.

CDR3 loop: CASSKGRGGSTGGISNQPQHF. For the CDR3, the DNA is TGTGCCAGCAGCAAAGGTAGAGGGGGATCGACAGGGGGTATCAGCAATCAGCCCCAGCATTTT. J is TRBJ1-5 and V is TRBV21-1; the table's TRBD1 call for D was not verified on the DNA. TRBV21-1 is a listed pseudogene. The CDR3 runs 21 residues.

The V call is TRBV10-3, the J call TRBJ2-5; D is ambiguous. The DNA end is a closer match to TRBJ2-7, so the J assignment may be wrong. The CDR3 is made up of 13 amino acids. Germline V CDR1 and CDR2: ENHRY, SYGVKD. The CDR3, as DNA: TGTGCCATCAGTGACGGTCAGGACTACGAGCAGTACTTC. Residues: CAISDGQDYEQYF.

Of note for this clone: This CDR3 is also generated by other DNA sequences in the sample. The chain joins TRBV19 to TRBJ1-2; D gene ambiguous. This CDR3 spans 13 amino acids. Germline values: CDR1 LNHDA, CDR2 SQIVND (reference sequence). The V end lost 3 bases, the J end lost 3 bases, and 8 bases lay between the germline ends. CDR3 nucleotides: TGTGCCAGTAGTATTCCCGGGGACTATGGCTACACCTTC. It is translated as CASSIPGDYGYTF.

The chain is built from TRBV7-2 and TRBJ2-1; 13 nucleotides agree with TRBD2. The CDR3 is made up of 19 amino acids. Looked up from germline, CDR1 is SGHTA and CDR2 is FQGNSA. Germline trimming cut 5 bases from V and 0 bases from J; bases unmatched to any gene: 10. CDR3 bases: TGTGCCAGCAGCCCGCGGACTAGCGGGAGATGGTCCTCCTACAATGAGCAGTTCTTC. This translates into CASSPRTSGRWSSYNEQFF.

The V gene is TRBV19, the J gene TRBJ1-2, with 10 positions matching TRBD1. Germline CDR1 is LNHDA and CDR2 is SQIVND (reference sequence). The CDR3 extends over 15 amino acids. Trimming cost V 7 bases and J 7 bases; bases outside gene matches: 12. CDR3 amino acids: CASKVSGQGVCGYTF. CDR3 bases: TGTGCCAGTAAGGTGTCCGGACAGGGGGTTTGTGGCTACACCTTC.

This clone has a handful of counts. This chain connects TRBV9 to TRBJ1-5; 8 bases align to TRBD1. The trim removed 0 bases at V and 4 bases at J, leaving 3 bases unmatched. The CDR3 covers 15 residues. CDR1 and CDR2 from the germline V gene are SGDLS and YYNGEE. CDR3 sequence reads: CASSVARQGNQPQHF. Written as DNA, the CDR3 is TGTGCCAGCAGCGTAGCCCGACAGGGGAATCAGCCCCAGCATTTT.

The chain employs TRBV7-8 and TRBJ1-3; weak D call: TRBD1 (6 bases). This CDR3 is built from 17 residues. Germline loops: CDR1 SGHVS, CDR2 FQNEAQ. V was clipped by 5 bases and J by 0 bases, with 17 bases between them. CDR3 bases: TGTGCCAGCAGCGGCTACAGGGTGTGGGCCTCTGGAAACACCATATATTTT. Its protein product is CASSGYRVWASGNTIYF.

This chain links TRBV7-9 with TRBJ2-5; 7 bases are shared with TRBD1. The J segment lost 5 bases and the V segment lost 0 bases, leaving 6 bases of the junction unmatched. This CDR3 contains 15 residues. The germline gives CDR1 SEHNR, CDR2 FQNEAQ (reference sequence). This CDR3 reads CASSLAPFRGETQYF. The CDR3 DNA follows: TGTGCCAGCAGCTTAGCGCCATTCAGGGGGGAGACCCAGTACTTC.

The chain links TRBV11-2 to TRBJ2-1; D is possibly TRBD1 (5 bases). Trimming pared 3 bases from V and 1 base from J, leaving 7 bases between. The CDR3 has 14 amino acids. The germline gives CDR1 SGHAT, CDR2 FQNNGV. CDR3: CASSFQGSYNEQFF. The CDR3 region has the DNA TGTGCCAGCAGCTTCCAGGGATCCTACAATGAGCAGTTCTTC. Full variable domain (outside the CDR3, taken from reference TRBV11-2 and TRBJ2-1): EAGVAQSPRYKIIEKRQSVAFWCNPISGHATLYWYQQILGQGPKLLIQFQNNGVVDDSQLPKDRFSAERLKGVDSTLKIQPAKLEDSAVYLCASSFQGSYNEQFFGPGTRLTVL.

This clone has only a few counts. The gene calls are TRBV23-1 and TRBJ1-2; D is unresolved. TRBV23-1 is known as an ORF, though its function is uncertain. V was shortened by 0 bases and J by 5 bases, with 10 bases between the two germline ends. The CDR3 spans 14 residues. The CDR3 DNA follows: TGCGCCAGCAGTCAATCGTCCCAGACTTATGGCTACACCTTC. It specifies CASSQSSQTYGYTF.

The chain uses TRBV5-1 and TRBJ2-1; 10 bases map to TRBD2. Germline CDR1 reads SGHRS; CDR2 reads YFSETQ. The CDR3 is made up of 14 amino acids. After removal of 4 bases from V and 10 bases from J, the junction contained 8 bases not matched to a gene. CDR3 DNA sequence: TGCGCCAGCAGCAGAAGCGGGGGGGCCTACGAGCAGTTCTTC. This codes for CASSRSGGAYEQFF.

The CDR3 region is CASSLNRVNGYTF. CDR3 DNA: TGTGCCAGCAGTTTAAACAGGGTCAACGGCTACACCTTC. The V gene is TRBV11-3, the J gene TRBJ1-2; weak D call: TRBD1 (6 bases). This CDR3 comprises 13 residues. Germline V gene data show CDR1 as SGHNT and CDR2 as YENEEA. With 6 bases removed from V and 8 bases from J, the gap between germline ends came to 16 bases.

This sequence joins TRBV5-1 and TRBJ1-1; 7 nucleotides match TRBD1. With V trimmed by 0 bases and J by 0 bases, 2 bases remained unmatched. CDR3 length equals 15 residues. Germline CDR1 and CDR2: SGHRS and YFSETQ. DNA for the CDR3: TGCGCCAGCAGCTTGGGAGGGACAGTGAACACTGAAGCTTTCTTT. Translation: CASSLGGTVNTEAFF.